The 22 T cell receptor beta chains reported below all come from one sample, sequenced in a study of neoadjuvant nivolumab and ipilimumab in lung cancer. The method was immunoSEQ multiplex PCR; TCRdb's version includes in-frame clones alone and lacks a portion of them. The top ten hold 3% to 4% of the sample, which has some 37,000 clones, 89% seen once. The sequencing here drew on peripheral blood, taken before neoadjuvant nivolumab, alone or with ipilimumab. The receptors were gathered from an adult with non-small cell lung cancer.

This clone was seen once. The CDR3 is CASSVEDTEAFF. The CDR3 nucleotides read TGTGCCAGCAGCGTAGAGGACACTGAAGCTTTCTTT. V is TRBV9 and J is TRBJ1-1; D not resolved. This CDR3 has 12 residues. CDR1 and CDR2 (germline): SGDLS, YYNGEE. The germline V and J ends were trimmed by 0 bases and 3 bases, with 3 bases remaining between them.

CDR3 sequence: CASSDRDRGLSEAFF. The DNA for the CDR3 is TGTGCCAGCAGTGACCGGGACAGGGGGCTTTCTGAAGCTTTCTTT. The chain combines TRBV6-1 with TRBJ1-1; 12 positions match TRBD1. V was clipped by 3 bases and J by 6 bases; unmatched bases: 5. The CDR3 totals 15 residues. Germline-derived CDR1 and CDR2 are MNHNS and SASEGT.

The chain is built from TRBV5-1 and TRBJ2-3; D remains unclear. Trimming took 4 bases from V and 0 from J, leaving 6 bases between them. This CDR3 spans 13 amino acids. The germline V gene has CDR1 SGHRS and CDR2 YFSETQ. The CDR3 loop is CASSTPSTDTQYF. The CDR3 nucleotides read TGCGCCAGCAGCACCCCAAGCACAGATACGCAGTATTTT.

The J gene is TRBJ2-5, the V gene TRBV19, with D possibly being TRBD1 (5 bases). Germline assignment: CDR1 LNHDA and CDR2 SQIVND (reference sequence). V was trimmed by 5 bases and J by 5 bases, leaving 12 bases between them. The CDR3 is 13 amino acids. CDR3 amino acids: CASSGQGRETQYF. The CDR3 region has the DNA TGTGCCAGTAGTGGGCAGGGCCGCGAGACCCAGTACTTC.

The chain links TRBV6-5 to TRBJ2-6; D gene unclear. Between the trimmed V and J ends, which lost 2 bases and 2 bases, there was a span of 7 bases. This CDR3 is 15 amino acids long. Germline-derived CDR1 and CDR2 are MNHEY and SVGAGI. The DNA of the CDR3 is TGTGCCAGCAGTTACGGACCGACTGGGGCCAACGTCCTGACTTTC. This translates into CASSYGPTGANVLTF.

The V call is TRBV5-4, the J call TRBJ1-2; no definite D call. V was shortened by 1 base and J by 9 bases, with 19 bases between the two germline ends. Germline CDR1 and CDR2: SGHNT and YYREEE (reference sequence). This CDR3 is 15 amino acids long. In nucleotides, the CDR3 is TGTGCCAGCAGCTTGATCGCAGGAGAAATAGGGAGCTACACCTTC. This encodes CASSLIAGEIGSYTF.

The rearrangement uses TRBV2 and TRBJ2-1, with TRBD1 matching over 8 bases. CDR3 length: 14 residues. The V gene end was trimmed by 7 bases and the J gene end by 2 bases; junction bases not matched to a gene: 4. Per germline, CDR1 SNHLY and CDR2 FYNNEI. The CDR3 nucleotides read TGTGCCAGCACCGACAGGGGAACCTACAATGAGCAGTTCTTC. It is translated as CASTDRGTYNEQFF.

This chain joins TRBV5-1 and TRBJ2-7, with 14 bases lining up with TRBD2. The J segment lost 2 bases and the V segment lost 4 bases, leaving 2 bases of the junction unmatched. Germline lookup yields CDR1 SGHRS and CDR2 YFSETQ. The CDR3 spans 15 residues. The CDR3 loop reads CASSGTSGSTYEQYF. CDR3 bases: TGCGCCAGCAGCGGGACTAGCGGGAGTACCTACGAGCAGTACTTC.

The chain carries TRBV5-1 and TRBJ2-7, with TRBD1 identical over 9 bases. Unmatched junction bases numbered 9, after V lost 4 bases and J lost 4 bases. This CDR3 has 15 residues. Germline V gene data show CDR1 as SGHRS and CDR2 as YFSETQ. This CDR3 is CASSEWDRAPYEQYF. CDR3 nucleotides: TGCGCCAGCAGCGAATGGGACAGGGCCCCTTACGAGCAGTACTTC. Full variable domain (missing parts from reference TRBV5-1 and TRBJ2-7): KAGVTQTPRYLIKTRGQQVTLSCSPISGHRSVSWYQQTPGQGLQFLFEYFSETQRNKGNFPGRFSGRQFSNSRSEMNVSTLELGDSALYLCASSEWDRAPYEQYFGPGTRLTVT.

V usage is TRBV7-2 and J usage is TRBJ2-7; D call uncertain. Germline-derived CDR1 and CDR2 are SGHTA and FQGNSA. V dropped 1 base and J dropped 5 bases, with 9 bases sitting between them. This CDR3 has 13 amino acids. As DNA, the CDR3 is TGTGCCAGCAGCTTAGGTTTCCAGAACGAGCAGTACTTC. It is translated as CASSLGFQNEQYF.

This sequence joins TRBV7-8 and TRBJ2-7; 10 nucleotides match TRBD1. The CDR3 spans 14 residues. Germline V gene lookup returns CDR1 SGHVS and CDR2 FQNEAQ. V lost 5 bases to trimming and J lost 3 bases; unmatched junction nucleotides: 4. The CDR3 nucleotides read TGTGCCAGCAGCAGGGGACAGGGGTTCTACGAGCAGTACTTC. Encoded protein: CASSRGQGFYEQYF.

The CDR3 here is CAWSADRGNYGYTF. The CDR3 coding sequence is TGTGCCTGGAGTGCGGACAGGGGAAACTATGGCTACACCTTC. The J gene is TRBJ1-2, the V gene TRBV30; TRBD1 matches at 9 bases. This CDR3 contains 14 residues. CDR1 and CDR2 (germline): GTSNPN, SVGIG (reference sequence). V lost 1 base, J lost 2 bases, and 2 bases stayed unmatched.

V gene TRBV5-4 combines with J gene TRBJ1-1; TRBD1 is a possible D gene (6 bases). Trimming pared 2 bases from V and 0 bases from J, leaving 11 bases between. In germline, CDR1 is SGHNT, CDR2 YYREEE (reference sequence). This CDR3 region has 15 residues. The CDR3: CASSLQGFMNTEAFF. In nucleotides, the CDR3 is TGTGCCAGCAGCTTACAGGGATTCATGAACACTGAAGCTTTCTTT.

This chain links TRBV4-2 with TRBJ2-3; 10 nucleotides match TRBD2. Germline V CDR1 and CDR2: LGHNA, YNFKEQ. J gave up 0 bases and V 1 base, and 7 bases lay outside the gene matches. This CDR3 has 18 residues. The CDR3 protein is CASSQGRPGLASTDTQYF. The CDR3 region has the DNA TGTGCCAGCAGCCAAGGTCGACCGGGACTAGCGAGCACAGATACGCAGTATTTT.

This clone was seen a few times. The CDR3 here is CASSPSRVGAFF. The CDR3 DNA is TGTGCCAGCTCACCATCCCGGGTAGGAGCTTTCTTT. The chain combines TRBV18 with TRBJ1-1, with unresolved D. The V end lost 2 bases, the J end lost 10 bases, and 11 bases lay between the germline ends. The CDR3 consists of 12 residues. Germline lookup yields CDR1 KGHSH and CDR2 LQKENI.

This rearrangement joins TRBV5-4 to TRBJ1-4, with TRBD1 identical over 9 bases. Trimming at V came to 4 bases and at J to 8 bases, leaving 9 bases not matched to a gene. The CDR3 has 15 amino acids. Germline V gene sequence: CDR1 SGHNT, CDR2 YYREEE (reference sequence). CDR3 residues: CASSVPGQGREKLFF. The CDR3 nucleotides are TGTGCCAGCAGCGTACCGGGACAGGGCCGGGAAAAACTGTTTTTT.

The J gene is TRBJ1-2, the V gene TRBV9, with 9 bases aligning to TRBD1. The CDR3 loop spans 16 amino acids. The junction had 13 bases not matched to a gene; V was cut back by 2 bases and J by 8 bases. CDR1 is SGDLS, CDR2 YYNGEE, per germline. The CDR3 reads CASSVDNGRQGEGYTF. Here the CDR3 DNA reads TGTGCCAGCAGCGTGGATAATGGGAGACAGGGGGAAGGCTACACCTTC. Together with reference TRBV9 and TRBJ1-2, the CDR3 gives the full variable domain: DSGVTQTPKHLITATGQRVTLRCSPRSGDLSVYWYQQSLDQGLQFLIQYYNGEERAKGNILERFSAQQFPDLHSELNLSSLELGDSALYFCASSVDNGRQGEGYTFGSGTRLTVV.

This chain links TRBV7-2 with TRBJ1-1, with 10 bases identical to TRBD1. V lost 3 bases to trimming and J lost 10 bases; unmatched junction nucleotides: 11. Germline loops: CDR1 SGHTA, CDR2 FQGNSA. The CDR3 runs 15 residues. The CDR3 sequence: CASSLDSGTGDGAFF. The DNA of the CDR3 is TGTGCCAGCAGCTTGGACTCCGGGACAGGGGATGGAGCTTTCTTT.

This chain uses TRBV7-2 with TRBJ1-5; tentative D call: TRBD1 (5 bases). V was cut by 4 bases and J by 6 bases, with 13 bases left in between. This CDR3 contains 14 residues. Per germline, CDR1 SGHTA and CDR2 FQGNSA. The CDR3, as DNA: TGTGCCAGCAGCTCCTACACGGGGGGTCAGCCCCAGCATTTT. Residues: CASSSYTGGQPQHF.

The J gene is TRBJ1-5, the V gene TRBV29-1; perhaps TRBD1 as D (5 bases). This CDR3 comprises 14 residues. Trimming took 0 bases from V and 6 from J, leaving 12 bases between them. The germline V gene has CDR1 SQVTM and CDR2 ANQGSEA. The CDR3 coding sequence is TGCAGCGTTGAAGAGGGGGGGGGAGGTCAGCCCCAGCATTTT. Encoded protein: CSVEEGGGGQPQHF.

Written as DNA, the CDR3 is TGTGCCAGCAGCCGCCGGGGCACCGGGGAGCTGTTTTTT. It codes for CASSRRGTGELFF. V gene TRBV7-2 combines with J gene TRBJ2-2, with D possibly matching TRBD2 (5 bases). Germline V gene data show CDR1 as SGHTA and CDR2 as FQGNSA. V was clipped by 5 bases and J by 4 bases, with 8 bases between them. The CDR3 is 13 amino acids.

This chain joins TRBV11-3 and TRBJ2-1, with D unclear. CDR1 and CDR2 from the germline V gene are SGHNT and YENEEA. The V end lost 5 bases, the J end lost 6 bases, and 14 bases lay between the germline ends. This CDR3 contains 14 residues. The CDR3 DNA sequence: TGTGCCAGCAGCGACCCACCCGGAACCAATGAGCAGTTCTTC. Translation: CASSDPPGTNEQFF.